Listed here are 24 T cell receptor beta chains from one sample, sequenced in a study of T cells in Graves' hyperthyroidism and ophthalmopathy. What was amplified from RNA transcripts were TCR beta CDR3 regions. First-round RT-PCR targeting the TCR CDR3 was performed with the HTBI primer set. A single record per CDR3 protein comes from TCRdb applying MiXCR to the multiplex PCR reads. This sample has a few hundred thousand distinct CDR3 sequences; about 16% occur once, and the top ten carry roughly 3.4%. The source material was blood. The origin of the receptors is a woman in her thirties or forties with Graves' ophthalmopathy.

There are a few counts of this clonotype. The V call is TRBV30, the J call TRBJ1-6; D gene uncertain. CDR1 is GTSNPN and CDR2 is SVGIG in the germline V gene (reference sequence). The CDR3 covers 13 residues. V lost 5 bases and J lost 3, with 8 bases in between. CDR3 DNA sequence: TGTGCCTGGGGTGACTACTATAATTCACCCCTCCACTTT. This gives the protein CAWGDYYNSPLHF.

This clonotype showed up many times. J is TRBJ2-5 and V is TRBV18; D remains unclear. The CDR3 totals 13 residues. V was trimmed by 5 bases and J by 5 bases, leaving 12 bases between them. Looked up from germline, CDR1 is KGHSH and CDR2 is LQKENI. The CDR3 spells CASSSPHGETQYF. CDR3 DNA: TGTGCCAGCTCAAGCCCCCACGGGGAGACCCAGTACTTC.

This clonotype was detected once. A much more abundant neighbour one base away suggests this may be a read error. CDR3 sequence reads: CASSYMLKGTGNEQFF. CDR3 coding DNA: TGTGCCAGCAGCTACATGCTAAAAGGCACCGGCAATGAGCAGTTCTTC. The chain couples TRBV12-3 or TRBV12-4 to TRBJ2-1, with D uncertain. Trimming pared 6 bases from V and 6 bases from J, leaving 21 bases between. The CDR3 spans 16 residues.

This clonotype appeared a few times. This sequence joins TRBV24-1 and TRBJ1-2; D is perhaps TRBD1 (5 bases). CDR1 KGHDR and CDR2 SFDVKD come from the germline V gene. V dropped 3 bases and J dropped 5 bases, with 15 bases sitting between them. The CDR3 length is 15 residues. Here the CDR3 DNA reads TGTGCCACCAGTGATGCCCACCTCACAGGTTATGGCTACACCTTC. It specifies CATSDAHLTGYGYTF.

This clonotype came up a few times. The V and J genes are TRBV29-1 and TRBJ2-3; the match to TRBD2 covers 14 bases. Germline V CDR1 and CDR2: SQVTM, ANQGSEA. V was clipped by 6 bases and J by 2 bases; unmatched bases: 4. This CDR3 spans 15 amino acids. The chain's CDR3 is CSVGTSGGPTDTQYF. The DNA of the CDR3 is TGCAGCGTAGGGACTAGCGGGGGACCCACAGATACGCAGTATTTT.

The genes are TRBV19 and TRBJ2-1, with 8 nucleotides matching TRBD2. This CDR3 has 14 residues. With V trimmed by 5 bases and J by 10 bases, 10 bases remained unmatched. CDR1 is LNHDA and CDR2 is SQIVND in the germline V gene (reference sequence). The CDR3 DNA follows: TGTGCCAGTAGTTTCGGACTAGCCAACTACGAGCAGTTCTTC. Translating gives CASSFGLANYEQFF.

This clonotype was counted many times. The chain employs TRBV2 and TRBJ2-7; 8 nucleotides line up with TRBD1. V shed 10 bases and J 3 bases; nucleotides not matched to a gene: 11. Germline loops: CDR1 SNHLY, CDR2 FYNNEI. The CDR3 is made up of 14 amino acids. CDR3 protein: CATEEQGESYEQYF. As DNA, the CDR3 is TGTGCCACCGAAGAACAGGGGGAGAGCTACGAGCAGTACTTC.

This clonotype was detected ten times or more. DNA of the CDR3: TGTGCCAGCAGCCGACTAGCGAAAGAGACCCAGTACTTC. Translation: CASSRLAKETQYF. V usage is TRBV12-3 or TRBV12-4 and J usage is TRBJ2-5, with 8 bases aligning to TRBD2. Trimming removed 6 bases from V and 3 bases from J; junction bases left unmatched: 3. The CDR3 spans 13 residues.

The chain couples TRBV5-1 to TRBJ1-1, with a possible D match to TRBD1 (6 bases). V was clipped by 4 bases and J by 4 bases, with 14 bases between them. Looked up from germline, CDR1 is SGHRS and CDR2 is YFSETQ. The CDR3 has 14 residues. The CDR3 DNA is TGCGCCAGCAGCAGATCGACAGGTTTCACTGAAGCTTTCTTT. It yields the protein CASSRSTGFTEAFF.

This clonotype was counted ten times or more. This chain uses TRBV29-1 with TRBJ2-3; possible D gene TRBD1, 6 bases. Germline V gives CDR1 SQVTM, CDR2 ANQGSEA. Trimming pared 6 bases from V and 3 bases from J, leaving 19 bases between. This CDR3 contains 15 residues. DNA of the CDR3: TGCAGCGTAGTAAACCCGGGACAAGGGACAGATACGCAGTATTTT. Protein sequence: CSVVNPGQGTDTQYF.

This chain links TRBV27 with TRBJ1-1; 11 nucleotides agree with TRBD1. V shed 5 bases, J shed 6 bases, and the junction held 5 bases outside the gene matches. The CDR3 runs 14 residues. The V gene's germline CDR1 is MNHEY and CDR2 SMNVEV (reference sequence). The CDR3 region is CASSRTGGLAEAFF. As DNA, the CDR3 is TGTGCCAGCAGTCGGACAGGGGGCTTGGCTGAAGCTTTCTTT.

This chain uses TRBV6-2 or TRBV6-3 with TRBJ2-7; TRBD2 is a possible D gene (5 bases). Germline V gene lookup returns CDR1 MNHEY and CDR2 SVGEGT. Trimming pared 10 bases from V and 1 base from J, leaving 17 bases between. The CDR3 runs 14 residues. CDR3 in DNA: TGTGCCACCCTAGGGAGAGGTGGGTCCTACGAGCAGTACTTC. Its translation: CATLGRGGSYEQYF.

This rearrangement joins TRBV28 to TRBJ1-1; 7 nucleotides agree with TRBD1. Germline V gives CDR1 MDHEN, CDR2 SYDVKM. With 4 bases clipped from V and 4 bases from J, the junction kept 24 bases outside the gene matches. The CDR3 is 20 residues long. DNA for the CDR3: TGTGCCAGCAGTTACCCGGGACAGCACGGACAGTTGGTATTAGGCACTGAAGCTTTCTTT. Residues: CASSYPGQHGQLVLGTEAFF.

Many counts were recorded for this clonotype. The CDR3 loop is CASSSRTSGSYNEQFF. The CDR3 DNA sequence: TGTGCCAGCAGCTCCCGGACTAGCGGGAGTTACAATGAGCAGTTCTTC. The chain is built from TRBV3-1 and TRBJ2-1; TRBD2 matches at 13 bases. The CDR3 is made up of 16 amino acids. The junction had 5 bases not matched to a gene; V was cut back by 5 bases and J by 4 bases. From germline, CDR1 is LGHDT and CDR2 YNNKEL (reference sequence).

CDR3: CASQEWDREQYF. The CDR3 nucleotides are TGTGCCAGCCAGGAATGGGATAGAGAGCAGTACTTC. J is TRBJ2-7 and V is TRBV6-1; D call uncertain. V dropped 8 bases and J dropped 7 bases, with 15 bases sitting between them. The CDR3 is 12 amino acids. Looked up from germline, CDR1 is MNHNS and CDR2 is SASEGT.

There are a few counts of this clonotype. The chain recombines TRBV6-1 with TRBJ1-6; no clear D gene. The germline CDR1 and CDR2 sequences are MNHNS and SASEGT. V gave up 1 base and J gave up 9 bases, with 22 bases separating them. The CDR3 runs to 18 residues. The CDR3 DNA is TGTGCCAGCAGTGAAGTGCCCCCGAGACGGGAGATGGTTTCACCCCTCCACTTT. Translated: CASSEVPPRREMVSPLHF.

V is TRBV30 and J is TRBJ1-5; no clear D gene. CDR1 and CDR2 (germline): GTSNPN, SVGIG (reference sequence). CDR3 size: 13 residues. V gave up 0 bases and J gave up 4 bases, with 7 bases separating them. This CDR3 is CAWSVLWNQPQHF. The CDR3 DNA is TGTGCCTGGAGTGTTTTGTGGAATCAGCCCCAGCATTTT. Supplemented by reference TRBV30 and TRBJ1-5, the full variable domain reads SQTIHQWPATLVQPVGSPLSLECTVEGTSNPNLYWYRQAAGRGLQLLFYSVGIGQISSEVPQNLSASRPQDRQFILSSKKLLLSDSGFYLCAWSVLWNQPQHFGDGTRLSIL.

This clonotype was picked up a small number of times. Here the CDR3 DNA reads TGTGCCAGCAGCCAAGCGGGAAAGCGACAGAAACTGTTTTTT. Amino acids: CASSQAGKRQKLFF. V usage is TRBV3-1 and J usage is TRBJ1-4, with D maybe TRBD1 (5 bases). CDR1 and CDR2 from the germline V gene are LGHDT and YNNKEL (reference sequence). The V gene lost 1 base and the J gene lost 11 bases, with 14 bases spanning the gap. The CDR3 runs to 14 residues.

This clonotype appeared a few times. The gene calls are TRBV4-2 and TRBJ1-4, with 9 bases identical to TRBD1. Germline values: CDR1 LGHNA, CDR2 YNFKEQ. The CDR3 loop spans 18 amino acids. V was pared by 1 base and J by 0 bases, with 6 bases of the junction left unmatched. This CDR3 is CASSQGGQGRATNEKLFF. For the CDR3, the DNA is TGTGCCAGCAGCCAAGGTGGACAGGGGCGCGCAACTAATGAAAAACTGTTTTTT.

This clonotype was observed a single time. It may be a read error: a sequence one base away is much more abundant. The chain recombines TRBV28 with TRBJ2-2; D not resolved. Germline lookup yields CDR1 MDHEN and CDR2 SYDVKM. CDR3 length equals 14 residues. In nucleotides, the CDR3 is TGTGCCAGCTGTTTGTCGGTCAACACCGGGGAGCTGTTTTTT. As protein: CASCLSVNTGELFF. Variable domain in full (rest from reference TRBV28 and TRBJ2-2): DVKVTQSSRYLVKRTGEKVFLECVQDMDHENMFWYRQDPGLGLRLIYFSYDVKMKEKGDIPEGYSVSREKKERFSLILESASTNQTSMYLCASCLSVNTGELFFGEGSRLTVL.

This clonotype was picked up a small number of times. The chain recombines TRBV28 with TRBJ1-2, with TRBD1 matching over 7 bases. The CDR3 is 12 amino acids. V shed 5 bases and J 8 bases; nucleotides not matched to a gene: 5. Germline CDR1 reads MDHEN; CDR2 reads SYDVKM. In DNA form, the CDR3 reads TGTGCCAGCAGTGAGAGGGACAGCGGCTACACCTTC. Translated: CASSERDSGYTF.

This clonotype was seen at least ten times. The rearrangement uses TRBV2 and TRBJ2-1; maybe TRBD2 (6 bases). The CDR3 is 14 residues long. In germline, CDR1 is SNHLY, CDR2 FYNNEI. The V end lost 8 bases, the J end lost 1 base, and 12 bases lay between the germline ends. DNA for the CDR3: TGTGCCAGCGAGGAGCGGGCATCCTACAATGAGCAGTTCTTC. Amino acid sequence: CASEERASYNEQFF.

This chain uses TRBV29-1 with TRBJ1-1; tentatively, D is TRBD1 (5 bases). The germline gives CDR1 SQVTM, CDR2 ANQGSEA. The CDR3 length is 12 residues. V was shortened by 7 bases and J by 3 bases, with 12 bases between the two germline ends. The CDR3 spells CSAERGYTEAFF. CDR3 nucleotides: TGCAGCGCCGAACGGGGGTACACTGAAGCTTTCTTT.

This clonotype turned up a few times. The chain combines TRBV10-3 with TRBJ2-5; 7 positions match TRBD2. V was pared by 5 bases and J by 1 base, with 4 bases of the junction left unmatched. This CDR3 spans 14 amino acids. Germline CDR1 is ENHRY and CDR2 is SYGVKD. For the CDR3, the DNA is TGTGCCATCAGTCCGACTAGCCCCCAAGAGACCCAGTACTTC. It specifies CAISPTSPQETQYF.